This is a list of T cell receptor beta chains from one sample in a study of T cells in Graves' hyperthyroidism and ophthalmopathy. TCRdb called the multiplex PCR reads again in MiXCR, with one record for every CDR3 protein. The sample yields nearly 750,000 distinct CDR3 sequences, 35% seen once. The material sequenced was blood. Receptor source: a woman aged 40 to 55 with Graves' hyperthyroidism. Each CDR3 is given with its conserved first and last residue. D genes are given only for firm matches.

V gene	D gene	J gene	CDR3 protein
TRBV4-1	.	TRBJ1-3	CASSHLQGTGNTIYF
TRBV19	TRBD1	TRBJ1-1	CASSSQGRSEAFF
TRBV6-5	.	TRBJ1-1	CASSYSIGRMNTEAFF
TRBV19	.	TRBJ1-6	CASSTDNSPLHF
TRBV7-2	.	TRBJ1-2	CASSRRVDTSGYTF
TRBV25-1	.	TRBJ1-3	CASHQEGAGNTIYF
TRBV29-1	.	TRBJ2-7	CSVEDGGTYEQYF
TRBV24-1	.	TRBJ1-1	CATSEGREDTEAFF
TRBV4-3	.	TRBJ1-2	CASSQDQGNYGYTF
TRBV20-1	TRBD2	TRBJ2-5	CSARGLSGGGETQYF
TRBV2	.	TRBJ2-5	CASSEGGSRQYF
TRBV20-1	TRBD1	TRBJ1-1	CSATDRGTAFF
TRBV7-2	TRBD1	TRBJ2-5	CASSLLQGAGGETQYF
TRBV10-2	TRBD1	TRBJ1-2	CASWSGTGEGYTF
TRBV27	TRBD1	TRBJ2-7	CASSLSSPGTGYEQYF
TRBV25-1	.	TRBJ2-2	CASSEYGSGNTGELFF
TRBV7-2	.	TRBJ2-7	CASSLVAGGAYEQYF
TRBV20-1	.	TRBJ1-1	CSARDWEHFNTEAFF
TRBV4-2	TRBD1	TRBJ1-6	CASSQGTPGQGYNSPLHF
TRBV7-9	TRBD1	TRBJ2-7	CASTLIRDRNYEQYF
TRBV29-1	.	TRBJ1-4	CSVEDLAVGGEKLFF
TRBV29-1	TRBD2	TRBJ2-5	CSVVRPSGLAEGSETQYF
TRBV20-1	.	TRBJ1-1	CSAPGGNTEAFF
TRBV7-6	.	TRBJ1-2	CASSFTTDPNLYGYTF
TRBV7-8	TRBD2	TRBJ2-7	CASSLTSSGSWQYF
TRBV5-1	.	TRBJ2-3	CASSLVGRGFTDTQYF
TRBV15	TRBD1	TRBJ2-3	CATSPDRGQSTDTQYF
TRBV11-2	TRBD1	TRBJ1-5	CASSAGTGVSQPQHF
TRBV7-9	TRBD1	TRBJ1-2	CASSGTGDHGNYGYTF
TRBV16	TRBD1	TRBJ2-7	CASSLSGTGGHYEQYF
TRBV6-5	.	TRBJ2-7	CATRRARIGEQYF
TRBV25-1	.	TRBJ2-7	CASSDQGLGEQYF
TRBV20-1	TRBD2	TRBJ2-7	CSASGTSGSGSYEQYF
TRBV29-1	TRBD2	TRBJ2-3	CSVAGLAGGDTQYF
TRBV10-1	.	TRBJ1-2	CASSGDLNYGYTF
TRBV7-2	.	TRBJ2-1	CANFDGGEQFF
TRBV19	.	TRBJ2-2	CASSEQAHANTGELFF
TRBV25-1	.	TRBJ2-7	CASSPRSVDEQYF
TRBV19	.	TRBJ1-2	CASKDTLYGYTF
TRBV28	TRBD1	TRBJ2-7	CASSRDRPYEQYF
TRBV7-2	.	TRBJ2-7	CASSAGGALEQYF
TRBV29-1	.	TRBJ2-7	CSVVWIKGGYEQYF
TRBV12-3/TRBV12-4	.	TRBJ1-4	CASSPPNRAGPWGLFF
TRBV2	.	TRBJ1-2	CASSQGSDGRGYTF
TRBV5-6	.	TRBJ1-2	CASSPYRGGDYGCTF
TRBV12-3/TRBV12-4	.	TRBJ1-3	CASSFFGAANTIYF
TRBV2	.	TRBJ1-2	CASRAVRDGYTF
TRBV11-2	TRBD1	TRBJ1-1	CASSPHRGGQPLNTEAFF